This T cell receptor beta chain was profiled in a study of shared clonotypes between healthy human individuals. Assay used: immunoSEQ multiplex PCR; TCRdb lists only in-frame clones, some missing. This sample has around 2,000,000 clones; around 96% occur once, and the top ten carry 1% to 1.5%. Of note for this clone: Antigen specificity is unknown.

Findings and caveats of the study: At large depth, rarefaction still showed sorted-subset sequencing to be incomplete.

Naive-designated CD8 cells lacked CD45RO, were positively enriched for CCR7, and omitted terminally differentiated effector memory CD45RA+ cells. Sequenced sample: naive CD8+ T cells sorted from blood. The receptor was derived from a young man in good health.

CDR3 protein: CASSVEPGQGLSNTEAFF. CDR3 coding DNA: TGTGCCAGCAGCGTTGAGCCGGGACAGGGACTATCGAACACTGAAGCTTTCTTT. The chain carries TRBV9 and TRBJ1-1; TRBD1 aligns across 9 bases. Unmatched junction bases numbered 12, after V lost 2 bases and J lost 1 base. The CDR3 loop spans 18 amino acids. Germline lookup yields CDR1 SGDLS and CDR2 YYNGEE.